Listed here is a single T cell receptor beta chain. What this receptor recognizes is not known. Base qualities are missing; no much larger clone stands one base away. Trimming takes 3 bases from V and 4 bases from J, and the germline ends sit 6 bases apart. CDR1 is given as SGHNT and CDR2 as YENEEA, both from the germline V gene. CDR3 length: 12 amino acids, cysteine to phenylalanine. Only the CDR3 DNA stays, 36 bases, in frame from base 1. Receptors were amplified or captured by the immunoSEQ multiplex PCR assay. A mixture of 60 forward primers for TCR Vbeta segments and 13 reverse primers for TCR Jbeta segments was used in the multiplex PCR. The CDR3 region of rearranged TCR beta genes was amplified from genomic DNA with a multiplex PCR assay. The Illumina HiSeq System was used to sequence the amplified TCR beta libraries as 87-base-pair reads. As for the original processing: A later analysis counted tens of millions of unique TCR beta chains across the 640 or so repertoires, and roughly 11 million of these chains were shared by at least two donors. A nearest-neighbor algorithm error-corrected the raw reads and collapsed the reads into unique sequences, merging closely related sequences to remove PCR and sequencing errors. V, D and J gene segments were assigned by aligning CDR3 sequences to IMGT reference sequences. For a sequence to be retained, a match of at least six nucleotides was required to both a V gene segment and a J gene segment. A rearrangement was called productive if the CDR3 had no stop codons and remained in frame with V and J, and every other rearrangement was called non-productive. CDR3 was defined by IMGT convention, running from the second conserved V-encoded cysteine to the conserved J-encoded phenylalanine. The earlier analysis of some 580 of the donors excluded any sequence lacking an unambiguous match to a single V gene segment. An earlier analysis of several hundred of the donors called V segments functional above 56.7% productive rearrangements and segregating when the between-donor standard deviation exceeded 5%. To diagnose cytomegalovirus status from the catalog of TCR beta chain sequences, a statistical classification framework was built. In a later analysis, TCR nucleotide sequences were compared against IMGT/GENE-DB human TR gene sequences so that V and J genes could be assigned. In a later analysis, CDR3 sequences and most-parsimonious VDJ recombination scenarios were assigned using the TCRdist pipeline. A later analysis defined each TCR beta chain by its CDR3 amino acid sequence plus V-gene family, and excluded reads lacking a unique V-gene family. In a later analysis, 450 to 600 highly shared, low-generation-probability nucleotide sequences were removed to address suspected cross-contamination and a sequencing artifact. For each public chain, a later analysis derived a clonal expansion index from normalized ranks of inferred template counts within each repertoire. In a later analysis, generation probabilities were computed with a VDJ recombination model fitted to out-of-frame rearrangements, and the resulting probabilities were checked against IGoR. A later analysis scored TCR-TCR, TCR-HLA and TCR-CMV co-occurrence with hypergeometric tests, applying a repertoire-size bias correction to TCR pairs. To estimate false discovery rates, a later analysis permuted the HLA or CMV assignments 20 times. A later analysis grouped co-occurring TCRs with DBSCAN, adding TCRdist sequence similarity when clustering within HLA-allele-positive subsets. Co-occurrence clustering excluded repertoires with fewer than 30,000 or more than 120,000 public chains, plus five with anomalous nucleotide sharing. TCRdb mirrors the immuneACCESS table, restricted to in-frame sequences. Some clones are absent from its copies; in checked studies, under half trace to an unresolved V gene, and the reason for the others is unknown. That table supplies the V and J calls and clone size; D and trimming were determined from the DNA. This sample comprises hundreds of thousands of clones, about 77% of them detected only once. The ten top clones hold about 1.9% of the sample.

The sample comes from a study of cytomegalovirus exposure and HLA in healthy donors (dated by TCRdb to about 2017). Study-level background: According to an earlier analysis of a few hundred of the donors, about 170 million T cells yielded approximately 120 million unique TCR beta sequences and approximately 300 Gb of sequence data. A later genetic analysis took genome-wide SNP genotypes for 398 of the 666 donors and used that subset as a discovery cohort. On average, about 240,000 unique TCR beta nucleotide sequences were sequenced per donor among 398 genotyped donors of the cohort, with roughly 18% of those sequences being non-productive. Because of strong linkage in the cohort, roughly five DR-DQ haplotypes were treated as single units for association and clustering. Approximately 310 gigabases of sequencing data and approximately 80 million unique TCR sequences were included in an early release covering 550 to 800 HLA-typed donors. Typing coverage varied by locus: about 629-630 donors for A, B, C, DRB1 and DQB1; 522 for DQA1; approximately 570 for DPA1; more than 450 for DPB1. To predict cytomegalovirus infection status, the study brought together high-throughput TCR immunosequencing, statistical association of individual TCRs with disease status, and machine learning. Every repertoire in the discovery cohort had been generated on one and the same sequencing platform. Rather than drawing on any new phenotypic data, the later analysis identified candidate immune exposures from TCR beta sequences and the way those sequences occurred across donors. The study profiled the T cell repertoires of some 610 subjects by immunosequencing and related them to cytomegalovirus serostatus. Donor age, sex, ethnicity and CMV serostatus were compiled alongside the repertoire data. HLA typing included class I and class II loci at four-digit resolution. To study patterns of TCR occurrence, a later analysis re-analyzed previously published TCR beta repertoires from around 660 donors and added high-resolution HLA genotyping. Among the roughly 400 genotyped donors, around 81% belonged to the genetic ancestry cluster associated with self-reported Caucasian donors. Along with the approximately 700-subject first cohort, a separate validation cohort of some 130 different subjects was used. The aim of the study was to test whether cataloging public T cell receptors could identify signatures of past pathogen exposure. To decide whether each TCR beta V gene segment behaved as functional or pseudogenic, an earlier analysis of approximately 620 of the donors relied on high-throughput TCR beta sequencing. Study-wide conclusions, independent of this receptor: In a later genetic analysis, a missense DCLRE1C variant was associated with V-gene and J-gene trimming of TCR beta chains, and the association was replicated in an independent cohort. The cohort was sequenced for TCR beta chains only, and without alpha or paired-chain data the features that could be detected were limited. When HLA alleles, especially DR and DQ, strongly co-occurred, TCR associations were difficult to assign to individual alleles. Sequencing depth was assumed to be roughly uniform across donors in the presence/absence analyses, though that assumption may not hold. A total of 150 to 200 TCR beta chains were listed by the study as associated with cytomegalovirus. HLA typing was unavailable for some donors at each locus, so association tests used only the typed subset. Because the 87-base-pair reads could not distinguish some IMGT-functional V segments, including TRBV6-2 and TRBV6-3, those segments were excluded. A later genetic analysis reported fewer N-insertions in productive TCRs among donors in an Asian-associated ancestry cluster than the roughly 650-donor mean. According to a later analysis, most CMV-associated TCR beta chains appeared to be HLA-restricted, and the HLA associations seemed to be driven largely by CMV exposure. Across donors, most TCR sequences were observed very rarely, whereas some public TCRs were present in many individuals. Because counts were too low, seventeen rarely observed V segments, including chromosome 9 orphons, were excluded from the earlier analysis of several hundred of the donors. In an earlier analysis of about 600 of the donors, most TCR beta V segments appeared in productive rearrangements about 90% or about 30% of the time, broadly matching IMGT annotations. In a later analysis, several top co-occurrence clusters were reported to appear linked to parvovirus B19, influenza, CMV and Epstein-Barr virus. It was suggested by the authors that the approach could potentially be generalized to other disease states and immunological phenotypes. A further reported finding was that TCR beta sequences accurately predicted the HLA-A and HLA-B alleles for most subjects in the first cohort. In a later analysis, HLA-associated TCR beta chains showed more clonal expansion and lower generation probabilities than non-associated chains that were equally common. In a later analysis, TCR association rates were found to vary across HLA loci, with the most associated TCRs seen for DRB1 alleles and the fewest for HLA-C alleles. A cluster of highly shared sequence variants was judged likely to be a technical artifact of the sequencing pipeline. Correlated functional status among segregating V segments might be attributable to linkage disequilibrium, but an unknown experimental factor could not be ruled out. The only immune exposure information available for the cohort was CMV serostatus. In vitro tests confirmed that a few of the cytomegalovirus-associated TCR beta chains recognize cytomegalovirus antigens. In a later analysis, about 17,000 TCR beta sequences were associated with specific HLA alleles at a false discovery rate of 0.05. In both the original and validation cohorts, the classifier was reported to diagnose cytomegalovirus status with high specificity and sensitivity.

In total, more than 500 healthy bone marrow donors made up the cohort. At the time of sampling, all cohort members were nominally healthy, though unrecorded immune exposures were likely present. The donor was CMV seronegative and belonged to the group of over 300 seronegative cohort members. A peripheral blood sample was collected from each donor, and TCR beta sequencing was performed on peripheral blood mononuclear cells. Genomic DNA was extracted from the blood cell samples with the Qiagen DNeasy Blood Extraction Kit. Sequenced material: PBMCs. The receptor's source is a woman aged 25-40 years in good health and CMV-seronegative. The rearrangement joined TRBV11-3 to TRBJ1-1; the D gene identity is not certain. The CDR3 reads CASSLVATEAFF. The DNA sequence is TGTGCCAGCAGCTTGGTGGCCACTGAAGCTTTCTTT.